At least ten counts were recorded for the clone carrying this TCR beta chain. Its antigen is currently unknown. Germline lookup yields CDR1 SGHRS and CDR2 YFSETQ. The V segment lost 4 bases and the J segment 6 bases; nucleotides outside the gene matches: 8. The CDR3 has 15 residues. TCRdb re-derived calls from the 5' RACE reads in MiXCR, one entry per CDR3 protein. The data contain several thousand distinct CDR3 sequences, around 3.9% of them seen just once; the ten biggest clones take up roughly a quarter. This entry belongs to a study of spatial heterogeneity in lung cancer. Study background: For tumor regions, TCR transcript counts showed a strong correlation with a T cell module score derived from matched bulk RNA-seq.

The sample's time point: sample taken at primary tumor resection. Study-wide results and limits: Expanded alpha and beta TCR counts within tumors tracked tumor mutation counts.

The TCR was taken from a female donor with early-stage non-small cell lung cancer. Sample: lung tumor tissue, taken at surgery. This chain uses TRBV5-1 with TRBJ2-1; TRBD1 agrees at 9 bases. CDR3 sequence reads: CASSQPGQGANEQFF. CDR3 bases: TGCGCCAGCAGCCAACCGGGACAGGGAGCCAATGAGCAGTTCTTC.